This T cell receptor beta chain originates from a study of blood T cell repertoires in acute mononucleosis (dated by TCRdb to between 2020 and 2021). Describing the broader study: To capture the memory response, convalescent samples were obtained between 5 and 8 months after the acute presentation. The mean EBV load in blood was approximately 3.6 log10 genome copies per million B cells during acute infection, compared with less than 3 at convalescence. What the research found in general, with its limitations: Persistence into convalescence was observed for only roughly 9.2% of unique acute clonotypes, yet most of the response was made up by these persisting clonotypes, and the remaining acute clonotypes were seemingly replaced by new diverse de novo clonotypes. The cohort comprised only a few donors, so group averages rested on very few individuals. Because only a fraction of each donor's blood was analyzed, sampling error might partly account for the low clonotype overlap between the acute and convalescent samples.

This clone was seen more than once but under ten times. A read error is likely here: a far larger clone is one base away. The same CDR3 arises from other DNA sequences in this sample as well. The time point label for this specimen denotes: convalescence about 6 months (5-8 months) after acute presentation (visit 7). Over primary infection, the study followed CD8 T cell responses to two immunodominant EBV epitopes: BRLF1 109 (YVL-BR) and BMLF1 280 (GLC-BM). Primary EBV infection was taken to be indicated by a positive serum heterophile antibody test and EBV viral capsid antigen-specific IgM. Magnetic positive selection (MACS) was first used to enrich total CD8 T cells from PBMCs. A FACSAria III was used to sort live CD3+ CD8+ tetramer+ cells to over 85% purity. A PE-conjugated tetramer loaded with the BMLF1 280-288 peptide was used to sort the cells. At both acute infection and convalescence, EBV epitope-specific CD8 T cells were tetramer-sorted, and the TCR repertoires of those cells were deep-sequenced directly ex vivo. A few people aged roughly 18 to 30 with clinical acute infectious mononucleosis and laboratory evidence of primary EBV infection were used as donors. Heparinized peripheral blood was drawn at clinical presentation with mononucleosis symptoms and again about 6 months later. Ficoll-Paque density gradient centrifugation was used to isolate PBMCs.

For TCR profiling, total RNA from at least 9,500 sorted tetramer+ CD8 T cells was reverse transcribed into cDNA. CDR3 regions were PCR-amplified with primers annealing to V and J regions, and unique molecular identifiers were added to track templates. Profiling of the TCRalpha and TCRbeta chains was done on the immunoSEQ platform, including the sequencing and error-correction standards of that platform. The published analysis was carried out like this. Clonal copy numbers were corrected for sequencing and PCR errors, and CDR3s were defined according to IMGT conventions. Analysis was restricted to productive rearrangements and was performed with immunoSEQ Analyzer versions 2.0 and 3.0, and gene-pairing frequencies were further processed in Microsoft Excel. Circos plots were used to visualize V-J pairings, and MEME plus a custom motifSearch program were used to find CDR3 motifs. The probability of generation of TCR sequences was calculated using the OLGA algorithm. Clonotypes seen at both visits were designated persistent, clonotypes seen only acutely were designated nonpersistent, and clonotypes seen only at convalescence were designated de novo. A public TCR was defined as an amino acid clonotype used by more than one donor. TCRdb carries this immuneACCESS record with in-frame sequences only. Its versions omit some clonotypes, under half of them owing to an unresolved V gene in the studies checked, with the rest unexplained. The D gene and trimming were derived from the DNA, and the V and J assignments and clone size from that table. For this sample the table gives thousands of clones, of which approximately 25% were detected only once. The biggest ten clones account for less than 60% of the sample.

The clonotype comes from a woman younger than 30 with infectious mononucleosis caused by EBV. Sequenced here: EBV GLC epitope tetramer+ CD8+ T cells sorted from PBMCs, sampled during convalescence from infectious mononucleosis. Interpreted using the paper, the cell subset or site label stands for: CD8 T cells binding tetramer with EBV BMLF1 280-288 peptide (GLC-BM).

The nucleotide sequence reads as follows: TGCAGCGTGGACGGGGGTTTTTATGGCTACACCTTC. This gives the protein CSVDGGFYGYTF. This chain is built from TRBV29-1 and TRBJ1-2; TRBD1 is perhaps the D gene, given 5 matching bases. The germline V gene encodes CDR1 SQVTM and CDR2 ANQGSEA. The CDR3 spans 12 residues, from the cysteine through the phenylalanine. Kept here is only the CDR3 DNA, which spans 36 bases and is read in frame from base 1. Deletion took 6 bases off V and 5 bases off J, with a span of 13 bases between the germline ends. The entire variable domain, with the stretches around the CDR3 drawn from the reference TRBV29-1 and TRBJ1-2 proteins, is SAVISQKPSRDICQRGTSLTIQCQVDSQVTMMFWYRQQPGQSLTLIATANQGSEATYESGFVIDKFPISRPNLTFSTLTVSNMSPEDSSIYLCSVDGGFYGYTFGSGTRLTVV.